This TCR beta chain appears in the sequencing data of a study of control samples from healthy donors and cancer patients (dated by TCRdb to the early 2020s). Receptor amplification or capture employed the immunoSEQ multiplex PCR assay. As stored in TCRdb, this immuneACCESS dataset retains in-frame rearrangements with V and J assigned. A fraction of the clones does not appear; measured against another copy, unresolved V genes explain less than half of the discrepancy, and the remainder lacks a known reason. In all, the sample holds 70,000 to 75,000 clones, and over 85% of those were seen once. The ten biggest clones cover around 20% of the sample. The CDR3 spans 17 residues, from the cysteine through the phenylalanine. The DNA shown is the 51-base CDR3, in frame from base 1. Taken from the germline V gene (reference sequence), the CDR1 and CDR2 loops are GTSNPN and SVGIG. V drops 4 bases and J drops 5 bases, leaving 26 bases in between.

In its sample, this clone was seen once. Its binding antigen is unknown. No base quality values were provided; no much bigger clone lies one nucleotide off. Sample: PBMCs. The origin of this receptor is a man aged 60 to 69 with lung cancer. The V and J genes are TRBV30 and TRBJ1-2, and possibly TRBD1, on 6 matching bases. The DNA reads as follows: TGTGCCTGGAAAAGGCAGGGGAGTTCCCCCGGGTCATATGGCTACACCTTC. It codes for CAWKRQGSSPGSYGYTF.